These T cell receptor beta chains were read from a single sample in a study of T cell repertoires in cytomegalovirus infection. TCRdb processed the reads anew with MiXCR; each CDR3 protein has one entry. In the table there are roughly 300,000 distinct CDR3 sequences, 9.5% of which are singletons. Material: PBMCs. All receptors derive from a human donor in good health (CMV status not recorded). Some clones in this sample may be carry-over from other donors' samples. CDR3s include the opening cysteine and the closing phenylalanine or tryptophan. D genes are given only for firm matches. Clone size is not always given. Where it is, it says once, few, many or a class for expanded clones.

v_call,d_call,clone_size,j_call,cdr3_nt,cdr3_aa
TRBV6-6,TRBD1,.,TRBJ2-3,TGTGCCAGCAGTTACCGCCGACCGACAGGGGCGTACACAGATACGCAGTATTTT,CASSYRRPTGAYTDTQYF
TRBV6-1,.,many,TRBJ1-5,TGTGCCAGCTCCCCCGAACGGGGTAGCAATCAGCCCCAGCATTTT,CASSPERGSNQPQHF
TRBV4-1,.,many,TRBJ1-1,TGCGCCAGCAGCCAGGGGCCGGTGGCGAACACTGAAGCTTTCTTT,CASSQGPVANTEAFF
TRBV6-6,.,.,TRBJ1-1,TGTGCCACCCATGGGGCCAGTAGGAACACTGAAGCTTTCTTT,CATHGASRNTEAFF
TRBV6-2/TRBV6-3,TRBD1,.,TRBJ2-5,TGTGCCAGCAGTGACGGGACAGGGGAAGAGACCCAGTACTTC,CASSDGTGEETQYF
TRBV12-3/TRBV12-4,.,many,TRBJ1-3,TGTGCCAGCAGTCCCCTCGTTGGGCTGACCCCTGGAAACACCATATATTTT,CASSPLVGLTPGNTIYF
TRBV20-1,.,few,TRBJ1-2,TGCAGTGCTAGAGGATTCGGCGGGGGTCTGAGTGGCTACACCTTC,CSARGFGGGLSGYTF
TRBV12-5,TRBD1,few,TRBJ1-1,TGTGCTAGTGGTTTGGCATTAACGGGACAGGAGAACACTGAAGCTTTCTTT,CASGLALTGQENTEAFF
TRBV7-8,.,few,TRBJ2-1,TGTGCCAGCAGCCTTTCAGGGGAGGGGAAGCAGTTCTTC,CASSLSGEGKQFF
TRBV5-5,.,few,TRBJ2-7,TGTGCCAGCAGCTTGGGACCCCAGACGAGATACGAGCAGTACTTC,CASSLGPQTRYEQYF
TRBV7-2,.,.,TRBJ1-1,TGTGCCAGCAGCTCCACCCGGGGTGAAGCTTTCTTT,CASSSTRGEAFF
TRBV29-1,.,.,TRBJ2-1,TGCAGCGTAGTGGGTTGGGGACCAGGGGACAATGAGCAGTTCTTC,CSVVGWGPGDNEQFF
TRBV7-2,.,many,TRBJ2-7,TGTGCCAGCACCATGTTCGGTAGCTACGAGCAGTACTTC,CASTMFGSYEQYF
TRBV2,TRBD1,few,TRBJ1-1,TGTGCCAGCAGTGAAGCGCCGATTCCCGGGACAGGGAGGAAGGAAGCTTTCTTT,CASSEAPIPGTGRKEAFF
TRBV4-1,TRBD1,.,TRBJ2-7,TGCGCCAGCAGCCAAGATGGGACAGGGGGCGCCGAGCAGTACTTC,CASSQDGTGGAEQYF
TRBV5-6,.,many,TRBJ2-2,TGTGCCAGCAACCTTGGAGGGAGCACCGGGGAGCTGTTTTTT,CASNLGGSTGELFF
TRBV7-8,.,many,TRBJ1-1,TGTGCCAGCAGCCTCCTTATGGGGCGGACCGCCGAAGCTTTCTTT,CASSLLMGRTAEAFF
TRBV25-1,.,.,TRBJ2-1,TGTGCCAGCAGTGAATTGGATGAGCAGTTCTTC,CASSELDEQFF